This TCR beta chain came from a study of blood T cell repertoires in COVID-19. Overall study: PBMCs, B-cell-depleted T cells, or T cells provided the cDNA or gDNA that made up the material.

Study processing details: For nucleated cells, counts were estimated from reference gene primer amplification. Method: immunoSEQ multiplex PCR; TCRdb's copy keeps in-frame clones and lacks some. That table furnishes V, J and clone size, whereas the DNA furnished D and trimming. The sample contains 55,000 to 75,000 clones, around 84% of which appear only once. The TCR originated in a human donor with active COVID-19. The donor label of this sample is uncertain. Sequencing was performed on peripheral blood.

Here the CDR3 DNA reads TGCGCCAGCAGCGGCGTCGGACAGGGTTACGAGCAGTACTTC. It is translated as CASSGVGQGYEQYF. The chain combines TRBV5-1 with TRBJ2-7; 8 nucleotides align to TRBD1. This CDR3 has 14 residues. V trimming: 4 bases; J trimming: 4 bases; junction bases outside the gene matches: 7. In germline, CDR1 is SGHRS, CDR2 YFSETQ.